This T cell receptor beta chain was retrieved from a study of T cells after yellow fever vaccination. CDR1 is SEHNR, CDR2 FQNEAQ, per germline (reference sequence). V trimming: 5 bases; J trimming: 3 bases; junction bases outside the gene matches: 8. The CDR3 has 17 residues. A single record per CDR3 protein comes from TCRdb applying MiXCR to the 5' RACE reads. The sample consists of under 550,000 distinct CDR3 sequences, about a fifth of them appearing once. This clonotype came up a few times. Antigen: not known. Study observations and caveats: The study noted that FACS-sorted repertoires could contain abundant clonotypes contaminating from the bulk population.

The clonotype originates from a man younger than 35 who received the YFV17D yellow fever vaccine. The chain has TRBV7-9 and TRBJ2-2; the match to TRBD2 covers 11 bases. The starting material was PBMCs, obtained about 21 days after the first yellow fever vaccination. CDR3 residues: CASSIKLAGVYTGELFF. The CDR3 region has the DNA TGTGCCAGCAGCATCAAACTAGCGGGGGTGTACACCGGGGAGCTGTTTTTT.